One and the same sample provided the 5 T cell receptor beta chains below, sequenced in a study of T cell responses to AZD1222 COVID-19 vaccine. Method: immunoSEQ multiplex PCR; TCRdb's copy keeps in-frame clones and lacks some. This sample has around 190,000 clones, with just over 90% found just once. This specimen was peripheral blood, taken 28 days after the second AZD1222 dose. The source of these receptors is an adult who received the AZD1222 COVID-19 vaccine.

The CDR3 DNA reads TGTGCCAGCAGCTTAGTCGGGGGCTCTGGAAACACCATATATTTT. Protein: CASSLVGGSGNTIYF. J is TRBJ1-3 and V is TRBV7-9; D is possibly TRBD1 (5 bases). Germline CDR1 reads SEHNR; CDR2 reads FQNEAQ (reference sequence). V dropped 1 base and J dropped 0 bases, with 7 bases sitting between them. The CDR3 is made up of 15 amino acids.

J is TRBJ1-2 and V is TRBV25-1; 12 positions match TRBD1. Germline CDR1 MGHDK, CDR2 SYGVNS. Trimming removed 8 bases from V and 2 bases from J; junction bases left unmatched: 9. CDR3 length equals 16 residues. The CDR3, as DNA: TGTGCCAGCCTGTCGGGACAGGGGGCTGGAAACTATGGCTACACCTTC. The encoded protein is CASLSGQGAGNYGYTF.

V is TRBV6-1 and J is TRBJ1-5; D unresolved. CDR1 is MNHNS, CDR2 SASEGT, per germline. The length of the CDR3 is 15 residues. V lost 2 bases and J 3 bases, leaving 11 bases between the germline ends. In nucleotides, the CDR3 is TGTGCCAGCAGTGAATTGTGGGAAAACAATCAGCCCCAGCATTTT. Translation: CASSELWENNQPQHF.

This sequence joins TRBV5-1 and TRBJ1-1; 7 nucleotides agree with TRBD1. The V gene's germline CDR1 is SGHRS and CDR2 YFSETQ. The CDR3 is 15 amino acids. The trim removed 1 base at V and 2 bases at J, leaving 5 bases unmatched. CDR3: CASSLIGTANTEAFF. The CDR3, as DNA: TGCGCCAGCAGCTTGATCGGGACAGCTAACACTGAAGCTTTCTTT.

This chain connects TRBV6-5 to TRBJ1-2; perhaps TRBD1 as D (5 bases). V was clipped by 6 bases and J by 6 bases, with 8 bases between them. The germline CDR1 and CDR2 sequences are MNHEY and SVGAGI. This CDR3 is 11 amino acids long. The CDR3 coding sequence is TGTGCCAGCAGAAAAGGGGATGGCTACACCTTC. It is translated as CASRKGDGYTF.